A selection of T cell receptor beta chains follows, all from one sample in a study of T cell responses to AZD1222 COVID-19 vaccine. TCRdb's table, derived via immunoSEQ multiplex PCR, lists solely in-frame clones and lacks some. The sample includes 96,000 or so clones, roughly 90% of them seen just once. The specimen comprised peripheral blood, sampled on day 0 of AZD1222 vaccination. The source is an adult in good health. Both conserved end residues are part of each CDR3. Clone size is given for some rows only: seen once, a few or many times, or a class if the clone is expanded.

j_call clone_size v_call cdr3_aa
TRBJ2-1 . TRBV7-3 CASSLKVDSYNEQFF
TRBJ1-4 . TRBV10-1 CASSEFGGQPLVGKLFF
TRBJ1-4 . TRBV2 CASSESGDRSEKLFF
TRBJ2-3 . TRBV18 CASSPSWGGGGDTQYF
TRBJ2-1 . TRBV7-2 CASSFSSGNYNEQFF
TRBJ2-1 . TRBV7-2 CASSLARGSYNEQFF
TRBJ2-3 . TRBV5-1 CASSLFPGSNTDTQYF
TRBJ1-1 . TRBV5-5 CASSLATIRDGSFF
TRBJ2-3 once TRBV30 CAWSLSQGGGWDTQYF
TRBJ2-7 . TRBV14 CASSPDRARGYEQYF
TRBJ1-5 . TRBV4-1 CASSRQVSSDQPQHF
TRBJ2-2 . TRBV21-1 CASSGSRNTGELFF
TRBJ1-6 . TRBV5-4 CASSNRDRGNSPLHF
TRBJ1-5 . TRBV6-2/TRBV6-3 CASSLGSAQHF